This passage covers 20 T cell receptor beta chains from one sample sequenced in a study of memory CD4+ T cells and cytomegalovirus serostatus. Clones were sequenced by immunoSEQ multiplex PCR, and TCRdb holds only the in-frame ones, with some missing. This table has under 80,000 clones, 82% appearing once. The sort gate was single viable CD3+CD4+CD8-CD45RO+ cells for memory CD4+ T cells. The sample comprised memory CD4+ T cells from blood. These receptors originate from an adult in good health and CMV-seronegative.

The rearrangement links TRBV18 to TRBJ1-2, with TRBD1 matching over 7 bases. The germline gives CDR1 KGHSH, CDR2 LQKENI. J lost 4 bases, V lost 6 bases, and 5 bases had no gene match. The length of the CDR3 is 13 residues. CDR3 region: CASSATGVYGYTF. CDR3 sequence (DNA): TGTGCCAGCTCGGCCACAGGGGTCTATGGCTACACCTTC.

This chain connects TRBV4-1 to TRBJ1-1, with a tentative D call TRBD1 (5 bases). CDR1 MGHRA and CDR2 YSYEKL come from the germline V gene. This CDR3 contains 16 residues. Trimming shortened V by 1 base and J by 3 bases, and 15 bases separated the two germline ends. CDR3 loop: CASSQGGARTDTEAFF. In DNA form, the CDR3 reads TGCGCCAGCAGCCAAGGAGGGGCCAGGACGGACACTGAAGCTTTCTTT.

V gene TRBV19 combines with J gene TRBJ1-4, with D tentatively TRBD1 (5 bases). This CDR3 has 16 residues. The V gene lost 2 bases and the J gene lost 5 bases, with 15 bases spanning the gap. Per the germline V gene, CDR1 is LNHDA and CDR2 is SQIVND (reference sequence). This CDR3 reads CASSIWAAGANEKLFF. DNA of the CDR3: TGTGCCAGTAGTATATGGGCAGCCGGGGCCAATGAAAAACTGTTTTTT.

The rearrangement links TRBV18 to TRBJ1-1; 8 bases line up with TRBD1. CDR1 is KGHSH, CDR2 LQKENI, per germline. This CDR3 has 15 amino acids. The V segment lost 3 bases and the J segment 10 bases; nucleotides outside the gene matches: 13. The CDR3 here is CASSPGTGNSGVAFF. The CDR3 nucleotides are TGTGCCAGCTCACCGGGGACAGGAAATTCAGGGGTAGCTTTCTTT.

This clone was seen a single time. The rearrangement links TRBV30 to TRBJ2-1, with a tentative D call TRBD1 (6 bases). The length of the CDR3 is 13 residues. The V and J ends lost 2 bases and 3 bases respectively, with 8 bases between them. Germline CDR1 is GTSNPN and CDR2 is SVGIG (reference sequence). CDR3 loop: CAWSLQGYNEQFF. CDR3 coding DNA: TGTGCCTGGAGTTTACAGGGCTACAATGAGCAGTTCTTC.

This rearrangement joins TRBV5-1 to TRBJ2-3; 7 bases are shared with TRBD2. The CDR3 runs to 17 residues. V dropped 4 bases and J dropped 2; count of bases not matched to a gene: 13. Germline V gives CDR1 SGHRS, CDR2 YFSETQ. The CDR3 reads CASSVGTNLITTDTQYF. In DNA form, the CDR3 reads TGCGCCAGCAGCGTCGGGACTAACCTCATAACCACAGATACGCAGTATTTT.

This chain connects TRBV2 to TRBJ2-2; possible D gene TRBD1, 6 bases. The ends were cut back, 4 bases at V and 8 bases at J, with 17 bases in the middle. Per the germline V gene, CDR1 is SNHLY and CDR2 is FYNNEI. The CDR3 has 15 amino acids. The DNA of the CDR3 is TGTGCCAGCAGTGGACGCTCCACAGGGTTGGGGGAGCTGTTTTTT. Protein: CASSGRSTGLGELFF.

This sequence joins TRBV5-4 and TRBJ2-2; unclear D gene. V was shortened by 2 bases and J by 3 bases, with 17 bases between the two germline ends. The V gene's germline CDR1 is SGHNT and CDR2 YYREEE (reference sequence). The CDR3 is 17 residues long. The CDR3 nucleotides read TGTGCCAGCAGCTTCGGTTTAGCTGGTTGGGACACCGGGGAGCTGTTTTTT. Protein product: CASSFGLAGWDTGELFF.

The chain joins TRBV28 to TRBJ1-3; D call uncertain. The V gene's germline CDR1 is MDHEN and CDR2 SYDVKM. The CDR3 loop spans 13 amino acids. V lost 8 bases, J lost 2 bases, and 10 bases lay in between. In DNA form, the CDR3 reads TGTGCCAGCCGGAGGGAGGCTGGAAACACCATATATTTT. It yields the protein CASRREAGNTIYF.

As for this clone: In the same sample, other DNA sequences code for this CDR3. CDR3 sequence (DNA): TGTGCCAGCAGTCCCACAGGGAACTATGGCTACACCTTC. It is translated as CASSPTGNYGYTF. The gene calls are TRBV6-5 and TRBJ1-2; a weak D match, TRBD1 (6 bases). This CDR3 spans 13 amino acids. Germline values: CDR1 MNHEY, CDR2 SVGAGI. V shed 5 bases and J shed 2 bases, with 9 bases lying between them.

V is TRBV5-6 and J is TRBJ1-2, with D maybe TRBD1 (5 bases). CDR3 length equals 13 residues. Germline V gene lookup returns CDR1 SGHDT and CDR2 YYEEEE. Between the trimmed V and J ends, which lost 3 bases and 4 bases, there was a span of 10 bases. The CDR3 DNA reads as TGTGCCAGCAGCTCCGACAGACTCTATGGCTACACCTTC. Its translation is CASSSDRLYGYTF.

J is TRBJ2-5 and V is TRBV15, with D possibly being TRBD2 (6 bases). From germline, CDR1 is LNHNV and CDR2 YYDKDF (reference sequence). The CDR3 totals 14 residues. Trimming took 0 bases from V and 5 from J, leaving 10 bases between them. CDR3 amino acids: CATSRDRGSETQYF. For the CDR3, the DNA is TGTGCCACCAGCAGAGATCGGGGGTCGGAGACCCAGTACTTC.

The gene calls are TRBV6-5 and TRBJ2-6, with D perhaps TRBD1 (5 bases). The CDR3 contains 15 residues. Germline loops: CDR1 MNHEY, CDR2 SVGAGI. Trimming stripped 4 bases from V and 1 base from J, with 8 bases between. In DNA, the CDR3 is TGTGCCAGCAGTTTACAGGATTCTGGGGCCAACGTCCTGACTTTC. Amino acid sequence: CASSLQDSGANVLTF.

The chain recombines TRBV9 with TRBJ2-3; tentatively, D is TRBD2 (5 bases). The germline V gene encodes CDR1 SGDLS and CDR2 YYNGEE. The CDR3 loop spans 15 amino acids. V was clipped by 1 base and J by 6 bases, with 15 bases between them. In nucleotides, the CDR3 is TGTGCCAGCAGCGTAACATCGTGGGAGCAGGATACGCAGTATTTT. Translated: CASSVTSWEQDTQYF.

CDR3 sequence: CASSWSIYEQYF. The DNA for the CDR3 is TGTGCCAGCAGCTGGTCGATCTACGAGCAGTACTTC. V usage is TRBV5-5 and J usage is TRBJ2-7; D ambiguous. Germline CDR1 reads SGHKS; CDR2 reads YYEKEE (reference sequence). This CDR3 comprises 12 residues. Trimming cost V 3 bases and J 3 bases, with 7 bases left between them. Together with reference TRBV5-5 and TRBJ2-7, the CDR3 gives the full variable domain: DAGVTQSPTHLIKTRGQQVTLRCSPISGHKSVSWYQQVLGQGPQFIFQYYEKEERGRGNFPDRFSARQFPNYSSELNVNALLLGDSALYLCASSWSIYEQYFGPGTRLTVT.

The rearrangement links TRBV30 to TRBJ1-2; D may be TRBD1 (5 bases). Germline CDR1 and CDR2: GTSNPN and SVGIG (reference sequence). V was cut by 3 bases and J by 3 bases, with 14 bases left in between. The CDR3 extends over 14 amino acids. The CDR3 spells CAWSPRGSYYGYTF. The CDR3 DNA reads TGTGCCTGGAGCCCTAGGGGTTCTTACTATGGCTACACCTTC.

The CDR3 DNA follows: TGCGCCAGCAGCTTCCCGGGGGAGGTTGATGGCTACACCTTC. Translated: CASSFPGEVDGYTF. The chain employs TRBV5-1 and TRBJ1-2; D perhaps matches TRBD1 (5 bases). The CDR3 spans 14 residues. V gave up 2 bases and J gave up 6 bases, with 14 bases separating them. Per the germline V gene, CDR1 is SGHRS and CDR2 is YFSETQ.

This chain uses TRBV7-6 with TRBJ2-1; 7 positions agree with TRBD2. The CDR3 sequence is 14 residues long. The trim removed 1 base at V and 10 bases at J, leaving 7 bases unmatched. Germline CDR1 is SGHVS and CDR2 is FNYEAQ. The CDR3 DNA is TGTGCCAGCAGCTTAGACCCTGTCGGGGGGGAGCAGTTCTTC. It encodes CASSLDPVGGEQFF.

This rearrangement joins TRBV2 to TRBJ2-3; D may be TRBD2 (7 bases). Trimming cost V 6 bases and J 3 bases, with 13 bases left between them. The CDR3 has 14 residues. Germline lookup yields CDR1 SNHLY and CDR2 FYNNEI. CDR3 region: CASRVRGATDTQYF. The CDR3, as DNA: TGTGCCAGCAGAGTCCGGGGGGCGACAGATACGCAGTATTTT.

This clone was seen only a few times. The chain couples TRBV7-3 to TRBJ2-2; D might be TRBD1 (6 bases). V lost 2 bases, J lost 0 bases, and 7 bases lay in between. Germline CDR1 SGHTA, CDR2 FQGTGA. This CDR3 is 15 amino acids long. The CDR3 sequence is CASSLAGANTGELFF. The DNA of the CDR3 is TGTGCCAGCAGCTTAGCAGGGGCGAACACCGGGGAGCTGTTTTTT.